A selection of T cell receptor beta chains follows, all from one sample in a study of T cell responses to AZD1222 COVID-19 vaccine. The method was immunoSEQ multiplex PCR; TCRdb's version includes in-frame clones alone and lacks a portion of them. The profile shows 100,000 to 130,000 clones, under 95% of them singletons. The material was peripheral blood, obtained 28 days after the second AZD1222 dose. These receptors all come from an adult who received the AZD1222 COVID-19 vaccine. Each CDR3 is given with its conserved first and last residue. The D gene is left open where the match is weak. Only some rows state a clone size, as once, few, many or a class for expanded clones.

d_call clone_size j_call v_call cdr3_aa cdr3_nt
- - TRBJ1-1 TRBV4-2 CASSPEPVKNTEAFF TGTGCCAGCAGCCCGGAACCAGTCAAGAACACTGAAGCTTTCTTT
- - TRBJ1-4 TRBV2 CASRKEKLFF TGTGCCAGTCGCAAGGAAAAACTGTTTTTT
- - TRBJ1-5 TRBV28 CASSLPVPLNQPQHF TGTGCCAGCAGTTTACCCGTGCCCCTTAATCAGCCCCAGCATTTT
- few TRBJ1-6 TRBV6-5 CASGGGEYSPLHF TGTGCCAGCGGGGGCGGGGAATATTCACCCCTCCACTTT
- once TRBJ2-7 TRBV6-5 CASLRDGSSYEQYF TGTGCCAGCCTCCGGGACGGGAGCTCCTACGAGCAGTACTTC
- - TRBJ2-2 TRBV25-1 CASSDPGRETGELFF TGTGCCAGCAGTGATCCAGGGAGAGAGACCGGGGAGCTGTTTTTT
- - TRBJ1-6 TRBV5-1 CASSFGRSSYNSPLHF TGCGCCAGCAGCTTCGGACGGAGCTCCTATAATTCACCCCTCCACTTT
- - TRBJ1-1 TRBV5-4 CASSAGFSDTEAFF TGTGCCAGCAGCGCCGGGTTTTCGGACACTGAAGCTTTCTTT
- - TRBJ2-5 TRBV19 CASSKSYQETQYF TGTGCCAGTAGTAAGAGCTACCAAGAGACCCAGTACTTC
TRBD1 - TRBJ1-2 TRBV3-1/TRBV3-2 CASSLWTGRCYTF TGTGCCAGCAGCCTCTGGACAGGGAGATGCTACACCTTC
- - TRBJ2-1 TRBV19 CASSLQGQSSYNEQFF TGTGCCAGTAGTCTCCAAGGGCAGAGCTCCTACAATGAGCAGTTCTTC
- - TRBJ1-2 TRBV11-3 CASSSQTGYGYTF TGTGCCAGCAGCTCCCAGACAGGCTATGGCTACACCTTC
- - TRBJ2-1 TRBV5-1 CASSPPTAADNEQFF TGCGCCAGCAGCCCCCCCACAGCGGCAGACAATGAGCAGTTCTTC
- - TRBJ1-2 TRBV6-2/TRBV6-3 CASSYPDSYGYTF TGTGCCAGCAGTTACCCGGACAGTTATGGCTACACCTTC
TRBD1 - TRBJ1-1 TRBV6-2/TRBV6-3 CASSSGQGNTEAFF TGTGCCAGCAGTTCCGGACAGGGAAACACTGAAGCTTTCTTT
- - TRBJ1-5 TRBV19 CASSILGQPQHF TGTGCCAGTAGTATTTTGGGGCAGCCCCAGCATTTT
- - TRBJ2-7 TRBV6-6 CASSYRDPNEQYF TGTGCCAGCAGTTACCGGGATCCCAACGAGCAGTACTTC
- - TRBJ1-2 TRBV27 CASSLIPPEGAVGSYTF TGTGCCAGCAGTTTAATTCCCCCAGAAGGGGCGGTTGGTAGCTACACCTTC
TRBD1 - TRBJ1-5 TRBV19 CASREGQYPNQPQHF TGTGCCAGTAGAGAGGGACAGTACCCCAATCAGCCCCAGCATTTT
- once TRBJ2-7 TRBV6-2/TRBV6-3 CASSPAYEQYF TGTGCCAGCAGTCCCGCATACGAGCAGTACTTC
TRBD1 - TRBJ1-5 TRBV6-5 CASSYGTVGNQPQHF TGTGCCAGCAGTTACGGGACAGTGGGTAATCAGCCCCAGCATTTT
TRBD1 once TRBJ2-7 TRBV2 CASKGTEKAYEQYF TGTGCCAGCAAGGGGACAGAAAAAGCCTACGAGCAGTACTTC
TRBD2 - TRBJ2-5 TRBV6-4 CASSETAGGQETQYF TGTGCCAGCAGTGAGACAGCGGGGGGGCAAGAGACCCAGTACTTC